This T cell receptor (beta chain) originates from a study of blood T cells in healthy people across ages (dated by TCRdb to 2014 to 2015). With respect to the entire study: In model experiments, roughly one uniquely barcoded TCR beta cDNA molecule per two T cells was captured by template switching. Using deep sequencing normalized with unique cDNA molecular identifiers, the study measured how TCR beta repertoire diversity changes with age. Two additional independent replicas of 1 million unique cDNA reads from the same blood draw were analyzed for two donors (one aged 18 to 30 and one aged 80 or older). Donors of different ages were randomly distributed across sequencing lanes to avoid experimental bias. Four age groups were formed from the donors: young (average approximately 15 years), middle-aged (less than 40), aged (about 68) and long-lived (about 80).

Library prep was done by 5' RACE. Sequencing was performed on an Illumina HiSeq 2500. The second PCR ran for about 7 to 11 cycles and used a J-beta primer mix along with a sample-barcoded 5' primer. A template-switch 5' adaptor carrying 12 random nucleotides introduced a unique molecular identifier onto each TCR beta cDNA molecule. At least 2.5 million CDR3-containing paired-end reads were obtained from each sample. First-strand cDNA was synthesized from all RNA with the Mint cDNA synthesis kit, primed by a TRBC-specific oligonucleotide. Following uracil-DNA glycosylase treatment, all cDNA underwent a first 18-cycle PCR with the universal primers M1SS and BC2_uni_R. As for the original processing: For normalization, 1 million high-quality reads were randomly selected from each sample, with every read carrying a distinct molecular identifier. Instead of being binned into consensus sequences, reads with shared molecular identifiers were discarded. MiTCR, run with a Q25 quality threshold and the strictest error-elimination algorithm, handled CDR3 identification, clonotype clustering and error correction. A nonparametric unseen species model with Euler transformation was used to estimate lower-bound total TCR beta diversity. TCRdb took the public reads, trimmed them with fastp at Q25, ran MiXCR for clone calling and kept in-frame beta chains. Merged by CDR3 protein, the rows form single entries marked with the most common genes and DNA. What appears here as the V and J calls and clone size reflects TCRdb's work, not the paper's. This sample is represented by about 800,000 distinct CDR3 sequences; more than 45% of them were singletons. Jointly, the top ten make up approximately 21% of the sample.

This clonotype occurred once. The antigen it recognizes is unknown. Base-call qualities are not available, and no considerably larger clone is one nucleotide away. The CDR3 spans 15 residues, from the cysteine through the phenylalanine. The kept DNA is CDR3 alone, 45 bases in frame from the first base. From a lookup of the germline V gene (reference sequence), CDR1 and CDR2 are SEHNR and FQNEAQ. Trimming leaves V shorter by 3 bases and J shorter by 2 bases, with the junction holding 3 bases beyond the gene matches. Donors were around 37 systemically healthy Caucasian individuals from Russia aged about 6 to 100 years. Each donor gave 8 to 10 milliliters of peripheral blood, drawn into EDTA-treated Vacutainer tubes. PBMCs were isolated by Ficoll-Paque density-gradient centrifugation, with at least 6 million obtained per sample. Trizol reagent was used to extract total RNA from the PBMCs, yielding at least 6 micrograms per sample. For every donor, an aliquot of PBMCs went through flow cytometry to measure the percentages of naive CD45RAhigh/CD27high T cells.

The research as a whole found: Because the CMV infection status of the donors was unknown, age-related changes in expanded clonotypes may potentially have been confounded. A strong correlation was found between observed TCR beta diversity and the percentage of naive T cells measured by flow cytometry. Estimates of total diversity based on one million sequenced T cells were considered lower bounds and underestimates. Compared with the aged group, the long-lived group had more naive CD4+ T cells, fewer expanded clones and increased TCR diversity, a pattern suggesting age selection. As age increased, observed TCR beta diversity per million T cells dropped in a roughly linear way, and a significant reduction was already evident by age roughly 36. Because profiling used bulk unsorted PBMCs, naive and antigen-experienced compartments could not be compared conclusively.

The chain links TRBV7-9 with TRBJ2-1; 8 central bases correspond to TRBD2. The sequencing sample was made of blood. The sequence was obtained from a man aged 30-40 years in good health. The CDR3 region has the sequence CASSLKREPYNEQFF. The base sequence is TGTGCCAGCAGCTTGAAGCGGGAGCCCTACAATGAGCAGTTCTTC.